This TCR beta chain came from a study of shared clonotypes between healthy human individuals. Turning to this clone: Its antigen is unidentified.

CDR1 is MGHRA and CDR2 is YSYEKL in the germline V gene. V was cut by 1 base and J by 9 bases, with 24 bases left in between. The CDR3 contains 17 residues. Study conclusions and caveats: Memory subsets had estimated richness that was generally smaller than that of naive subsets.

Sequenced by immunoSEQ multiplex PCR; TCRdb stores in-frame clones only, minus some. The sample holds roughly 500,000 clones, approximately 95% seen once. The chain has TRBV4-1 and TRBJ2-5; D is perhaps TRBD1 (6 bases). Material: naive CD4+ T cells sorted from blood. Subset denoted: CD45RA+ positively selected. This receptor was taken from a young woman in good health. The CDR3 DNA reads TGCGCCAGCAGCCAAGCGGGGTTGCCAGGGGCTGATGAGGCCCAGTACTTC. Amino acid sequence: CASSQAGLPGADEAQYF.